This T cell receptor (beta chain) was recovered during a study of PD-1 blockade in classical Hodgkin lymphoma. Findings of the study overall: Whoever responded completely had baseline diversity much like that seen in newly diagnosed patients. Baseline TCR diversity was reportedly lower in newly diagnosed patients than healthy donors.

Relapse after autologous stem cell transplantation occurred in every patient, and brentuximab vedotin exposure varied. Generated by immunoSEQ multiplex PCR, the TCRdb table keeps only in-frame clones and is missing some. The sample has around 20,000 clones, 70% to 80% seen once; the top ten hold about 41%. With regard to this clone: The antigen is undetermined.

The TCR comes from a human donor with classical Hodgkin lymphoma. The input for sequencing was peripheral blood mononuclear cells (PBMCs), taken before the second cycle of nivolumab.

This chain's CDR3 is CASGWQSQGSGNTIYF. CDR3 nucleotides: TGTGCCAGCGGGTGGCAATCACAGGGCAGTGGAAACACCATATATTTT. The gene calls are TRBV7-9 and TRBJ1-3; D might be TRBD1 (6 bases). The V and J ends lost 8 bases and 3 bases respectively, with 20 bases between them. Per the germline V gene, CDR1 is SEHNR and CDR2 is FQNEAQ (reference sequence). The CDR3 loop spans 16 amino acids.